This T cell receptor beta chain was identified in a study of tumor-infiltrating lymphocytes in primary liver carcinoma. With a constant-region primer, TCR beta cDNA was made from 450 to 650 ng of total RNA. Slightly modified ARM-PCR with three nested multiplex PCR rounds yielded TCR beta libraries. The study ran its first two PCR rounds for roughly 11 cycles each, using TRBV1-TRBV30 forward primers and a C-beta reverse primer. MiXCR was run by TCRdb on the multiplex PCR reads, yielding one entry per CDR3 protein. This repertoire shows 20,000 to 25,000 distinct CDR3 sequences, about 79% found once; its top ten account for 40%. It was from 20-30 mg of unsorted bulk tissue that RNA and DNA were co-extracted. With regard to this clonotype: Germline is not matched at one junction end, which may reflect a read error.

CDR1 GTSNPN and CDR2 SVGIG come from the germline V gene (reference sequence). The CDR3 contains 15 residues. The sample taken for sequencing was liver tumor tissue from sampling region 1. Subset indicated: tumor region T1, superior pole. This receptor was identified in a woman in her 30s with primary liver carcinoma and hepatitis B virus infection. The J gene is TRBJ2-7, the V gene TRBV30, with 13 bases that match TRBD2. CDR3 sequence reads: CAWRGLAGKSYEHYF. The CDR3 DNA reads TGTGCCTGGAGGGGACTAGCGGGGAAGTCCTACGAGCACTATTTC. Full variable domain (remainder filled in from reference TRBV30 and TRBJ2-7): SQTIHQWPATLVQPVGSPLSLECTVEGTSNPNLYWYRQAAGRGLQLLFYSVGIGQISSEVPQNLSASRPQDRQFILSSKKLLLSDSGFYLCAWRGLAGKSYEHYFGPGTRLTVT.